Below, 8 T cell receptor beta chains from the same sample are listed, as sequenced in a study of hypomethylating agent response in myelodysplastic syndrome. Only in-frame clones appear in the TCRdb table, and some are missing; sequencing was by immunoSEQ multiplex PCR. The sample has about 10,000 clones, nearly 85% seen once. The sample was bone marrow, taken before or after starting hypomethylating agent treatment for myelodysplastic syndrome (not recorded which). These receptors were taken from a human donor with myelodysplastic syndrome.

The chain carries TRBV7-3 and TRBJ2-3; TRBD1 or TRBD2 may be the D gene (6 bases each). CDR3 size: 16 residues. The V gene lost 6 bases and the J gene lost 4 bases, with 20 bases spanning the gap. In germline, CDR1 is SGHTA, CDR2 FQGTGA. In DNA, the CDR3 is TGTGCCAGCAGTTCAGACAAGGGGGGTAGGGCAGATACGCAGTATTTT. Its protein product is CASSSDKGGRADTQYF.

V usage is TRBV6-1 and J usage is TRBJ1-3; no clear D gene. The CDR3 contains 16 residues. Deletions cut 1 base from V and 0 bases from J, with 10 bases between. Germline CDR1 is MNHNS and CDR2 is SASEGT. The CDR3 is CASSEVPGGSGNTIYF. CDR3 coding DNA: TGTGCCAGCAGTGAAGTCCCCGGAGGCTCTGGAAACACCATATATTTT.

Here the CDR3 reads CASSLGQTSNYGYTF. The DNA of the CDR3 is TGCGCCAGCAGCTTGGGCCAGACTTCTAACTATGGCTACACCTTC. This chain uses TRBV5-1 with TRBJ1-2, with D unclear. Per the germline V gene, CDR1 is SGHRS and CDR2 is YFSETQ. The V end lost 0 bases, the J end lost 0 bases, and 9 bases lay between the germline ends. This CDR3 has 15 amino acids.

The chain joins TRBV28 to TRBJ1-1; D gene unclear. Germline CDR1 and CDR2: MDHEN and SYDVKM. The CDR3 covers 14 residues. Trimming cost V 5 bases and J 6 bases, with 16 bases left between them. The CDR3 here is CASSHPSESAEAFF. Here the CDR3 DNA reads TGTGCCAGCAGTCACCCCTCGGAGTCCGCTGAAGCTTTCTTT.

This chain joins TRBV30 and TRBJ2-1; D unresolved. The length of the CDR3 is 15 residues. V was trimmed by 1 base and J by 7 bases, leaving 17 bases between them. Germline V gene lookup returns CDR1 GTSNPN and CDR2 SVGIG (reference sequence). The CDR3 region is CAWSAGPSSRNEQFF. DNA of the CDR3: TGTGCCTGGAGTGCCGGACCTAGTTCCAGGAATGAGCAGTTCTTC.

The rearrangement joins TRBV7-9 to TRBJ2-7; D unclear. V was clipped by 5 bases and J by 4 bases, with 9 bases between them. Germline V gene data show CDR1 as SEHNR and CDR2 as FQNEAQ (reference sequence). The CDR3 has 12 residues. CDR3 in amino acids: CASSPSRYEQYF. The CDR3 DNA sequence: TGTGCCAGCAGCCCCTCAAGGTACGAGCAGTACTTC.

J is TRBJ2-5 and V is TRBV20-1; no firm D call. The CDR3 has 11 amino acids. With 6 bases removed from V and 5 bases from J, the gap between germline ends came to 10 bases. Germline V lookup: CDR1 DFQATT, CDR2 SNEGSKA (reference sequence). The CDR3: CSASVGETQYF. The CDR3 nucleotides read TGCAGTGCGTCCGTCGGGGAGACCCAGTACTTC.

This chain connects TRBV7-6 to TRBJ2-3; 8 bases fit TRBD2. J lost 5 bases, V lost 0 bases, and 4 bases had no gene match. The CDR3 spans 15 residues. Germline V gives CDR1 SGHVS, CDR2 FNYEAQ. CDR3 protein: CASSLAGTRGDTQYF. For the CDR3, the DNA is TGTGCCAGCAGCTTAGCCGGGACTAGAGGAGATACGCAGTATTTT.